The 13 T cell receptor beta chains below were found in one sample sequenced in a study of T-cell reconstitution after alpha-beta-depleted transplantation in children. A library of TCRbeta sequences, prepared with unique molecular identifiers, was generated. TCRdb redid the calling of the PCR reads with MiXCR, one entry per CDR3 protein. Among some 520,000 distinct CDR3 sequences listed, about 31% were seen once. The sequencing here drew on PBMCs from the stem cell graft donor, taken from the stem cell graft. These receptors were taken from a human donor who donated a stem cell graft to a child with aplastic anemia.

The sample holds a few counts of this clonotype. DNA of the CDR3: TGTGCCACCAGCGCTTGGACTAGCGGGAGGGTCTCCTACAATGAGCAGTTCTTC. It is translated as CATSAWTSGRVSYNEQFF. J is TRBJ2-1 and V is TRBV15; 15 bases align to TRBD2. Germline CDR1 LNHNV, CDR2 YYDKDF (reference sequence). Losses at the gene ends were 5 bases for V and 0 bases for J; bases not matched to a gene: 5. The CDR3 has 18 residues.

V is TRBV6-5 and J is TRBJ1-4; unclear D gene. The CDR3 has 12 residues. The germline V gene has CDR1 MNHEY and CDR2 SVGAGI. V gave up 5 bases and J gave up 8 bases, with 9 bases separating them. CDR3 sequence reads: CASSTRREKLFF. The CDR3 DNA reads TGTGCCAGCAGTACCAGACGCGAAAAACTGTTTTTT.

This clonotype was observed a handful of times. This chain uses TRBV5-5 with TRBJ1-1, with D unresolved. This CDR3 is built from 11 residues. V shed 6 bases and J shed 9 bases, with 12 bases lying between them. The germline V gene has CDR1 SGHKS and CDR2 YYEKEE (reference sequence). For the CDR3, the DNA is TGTGCCAGCACCGAAGGCAGGAAAGCTTTCTTT. Its translation is CASTEGRKAFF.

The rearrangement uses TRBV7-8 and TRBJ2-7; 8 bases align to TRBD1. Looked up from germline, CDR1 is SGHVS and CDR2 is FQNEAQ. Unmatched junction bases numbered 4, after V lost 1 base and J lost 2 bases. The CDR3 loop spans 15 amino acids. The DNA of the CDR3 is TGTGCCAGCAGCTTAGTGGCACAGGGGGCCTACGAGCAGTACTTC. It translates to CASSLVAQGAYEQYF.

This clonotype was picked up a small number of times. The genes are TRBV27 and TRBJ2-1; 9 bases fit TRBD2. V shed 4 bases and J 4 bases; nucleotides not matched to a gene: 5. The CDR3 is 15 residues long. The V gene's germline CDR1 is MNHEY and CDR2 SMNVEV (reference sequence). CDR3 DNA sequence: TGTGCCAGCAGTTCGGTTCTAGCGGGGTACAATGAGCAGTTCTTC. Amino acid sequence: CASSSVLAGYNEQFF.

V gene TRBV29-1 combines with J gene TRBJ1-1; D unresolved. The CDR3 has 11 amino acids. Trimming took off 6 bases at V and 7 bases at J, with 12 bases between the two ends. Germline-derived CDR1 and CDR2 are SQVTM and ANQGSEA. CDR3 sequence reads: CSVRVSIEAFF. CDR3 nucleotides: TGCAGCGTGCGGGTCTCCATTGAAGCTTTCTTT.

This clonotype was observed a few times. V and J are TRBV7-9 and TRBJ1-2; D not certain. The germline CDR1 and CDR2 sequences are SEHNR and FQNEAQ (reference sequence). This CDR3 contains 15 residues. The V and J ends lost 1 base and 0 bases respectively, with 9 bases between them. CDR3 DNA sequence: TGTGCCAGCAGCTTAGACAGCCGTTCTAACTATGGCTACACCTTC. It yields the protein CASSLDSRSNYGYTF.

The rearrangement links TRBV14 to TRBJ2-1; perhaps TRBD2 as D (6 bases). Germline V lookup: CDR1 SGHDN, CDR2 FVKESK. The CDR3 length is 14 residues. Trimming removed 4 bases at V and 7 bases at J, with 14 bases between. This CDR3 is CASSPERGKNEQFF. The CDR3 DNA reads TGTGCCAGCAGCCCAGAACGCGGGAAAAATGAGCAGTTCTTC.

The chain employs TRBV7-2 and TRBJ2-1; D gene uncertain. Germline V gives CDR1 SGHTA, CDR2 FQGNSA. The CDR3 runs to 15 residues. V lost 5 bases and J 0 bases, leaving 11 bases between the germline ends. This chain's CDR3 is CASSPARNSYNEQFF. The CDR3 DNA follows: TGTGCCAGCAGCCCCGCTAGGAACTCCTACAATGAGCAGTTCTTC.

This sequence joins TRBV28 and TRBJ1-2, with a possible D match to TRBD1 (6 bases). The ends were cut back, 5 bases at V and 4 bases at J, with 17 bases in the middle. CDR3 size: 15 residues. Per the germline V gene, CDR1 is MDHEN and CDR2 is SYDVKM. The CDR3 spells CASSPLRDTVYGYTF. CDR3 nucleotide sequence: TGTGCCAGCAGTCCGCTCCGGGACACCGTCTATGGCTACACCTTC.

The CDR3 sequence: CSARDQRERDEQYV. DNA for the CDR3: TGCAGTGCTAGAGATCAGAGGGAGAGGGACGAGCAGTACGTC. V is TRBV20-1 and J is TRBJ2-7; maybe TRBD2 (5 bases). The ends were cut back, 0 bases at V and 5 bases at J, with 14 bases in the middle. The CDR3 totals 14 residues. Germline V gene data show CDR1 as DFQATT and CDR2 as SNEGSKA (reference sequence).

The table lists this clonotype with a few counts. The V and J genes are TRBV5-1 and TRBJ1-5; no clear D. The ends were cut back, 0 bases at V and 7 bases at J, with 11 bases in the middle. CDR3 length: 14 amino acids. CDR1 is SGHRS, CDR2 YFSETQ, per germline. The CDR3 sequence: CASSLGLVGQPQHF. The CDR3 bases are TGCGCCAGCAGCTTGGGTCTTGTTGGGCAGCCCCAGCATTTT. Together with reference TRBV5-1 and TRBJ1-5, the CDR3 gives the full variable domain: KAGVTQTPRYLIKTRGQQVTLSCSPISGHRSVSWYQQTPGQGLQFLFEYFSETQRNKGNFPGRFSGRQFSNSRSEMNVSTLELGDSALYLCASSLGLVGQPQHFGDGTRLSIL.

This clonotype was observed a few times. The chain recombines TRBV4-1 with TRBJ2-6; maybe TRBD1 (6 bases). CDR3 length equals 18 residues. Germline values: CDR1 MGHRA, CDR2 YSYEKL. Trimming pared 7 bases from V and 0 bases from J, leaving 19 bases between. CDR3 DNA: TGCGCCAGCAAAGTAGGGGGACGGAGTGGCTCTGGGGCCAACGTCCTGACTTTC. Translated, it gives CASKVGGRSGSGANVLTF.